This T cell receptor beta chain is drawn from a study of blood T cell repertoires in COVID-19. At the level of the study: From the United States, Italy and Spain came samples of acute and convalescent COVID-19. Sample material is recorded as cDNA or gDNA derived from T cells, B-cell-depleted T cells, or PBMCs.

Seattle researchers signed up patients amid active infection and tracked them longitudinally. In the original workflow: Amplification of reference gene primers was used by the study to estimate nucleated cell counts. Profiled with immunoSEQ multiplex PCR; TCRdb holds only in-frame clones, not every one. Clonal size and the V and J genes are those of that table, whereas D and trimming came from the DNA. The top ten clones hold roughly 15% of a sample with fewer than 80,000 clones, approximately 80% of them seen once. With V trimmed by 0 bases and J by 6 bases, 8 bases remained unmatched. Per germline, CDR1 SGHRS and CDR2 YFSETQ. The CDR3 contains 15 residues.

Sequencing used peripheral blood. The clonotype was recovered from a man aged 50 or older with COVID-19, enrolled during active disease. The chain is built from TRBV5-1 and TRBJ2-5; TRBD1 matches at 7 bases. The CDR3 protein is CASSLGDSIDKTQYF. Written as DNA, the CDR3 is TGCGCCAGCAGCTTGGGGGACAGTATCGACAAGACCCAGTACTTC.